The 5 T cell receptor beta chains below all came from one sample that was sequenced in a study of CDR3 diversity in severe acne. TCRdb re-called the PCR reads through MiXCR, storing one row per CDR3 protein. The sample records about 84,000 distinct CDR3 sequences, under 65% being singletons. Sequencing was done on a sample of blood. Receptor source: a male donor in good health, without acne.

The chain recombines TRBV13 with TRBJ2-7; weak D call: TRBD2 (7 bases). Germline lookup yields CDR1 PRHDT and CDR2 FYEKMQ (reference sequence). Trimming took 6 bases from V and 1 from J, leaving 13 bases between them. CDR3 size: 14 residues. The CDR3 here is CASRGAGDSYEQYF. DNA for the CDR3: TGTGCCAGCAGGGGGGCGGGAGATTCCTACGAGCAGTACTTC.

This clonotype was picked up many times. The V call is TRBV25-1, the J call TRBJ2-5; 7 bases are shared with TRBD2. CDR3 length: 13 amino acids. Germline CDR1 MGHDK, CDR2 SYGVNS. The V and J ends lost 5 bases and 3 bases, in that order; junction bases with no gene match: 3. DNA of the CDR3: TGTGCCAGCAGTATCGCGGGGGAAGAGACCCAGTACTTC. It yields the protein CASSIAGEETQYF.

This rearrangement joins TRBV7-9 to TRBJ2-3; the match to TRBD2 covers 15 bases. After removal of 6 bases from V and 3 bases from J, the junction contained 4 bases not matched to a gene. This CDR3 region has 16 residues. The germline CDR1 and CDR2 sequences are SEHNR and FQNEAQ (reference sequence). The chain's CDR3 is CASSYGTSGRTDTQYF. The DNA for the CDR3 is TGTGCCAGCAGTTACGGGACTAGCGGGAGGACAGATACGCAGTATTTT.

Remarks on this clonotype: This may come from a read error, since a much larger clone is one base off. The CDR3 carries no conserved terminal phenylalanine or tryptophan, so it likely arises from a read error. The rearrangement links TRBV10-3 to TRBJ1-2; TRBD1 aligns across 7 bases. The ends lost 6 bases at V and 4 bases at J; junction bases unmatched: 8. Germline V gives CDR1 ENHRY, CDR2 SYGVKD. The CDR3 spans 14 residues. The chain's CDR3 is CAIRVEGASYGYTS. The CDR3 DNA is TGTGCCATCAGGGTGGAGGGGGCGTCCTATGGCTACACCTCC.

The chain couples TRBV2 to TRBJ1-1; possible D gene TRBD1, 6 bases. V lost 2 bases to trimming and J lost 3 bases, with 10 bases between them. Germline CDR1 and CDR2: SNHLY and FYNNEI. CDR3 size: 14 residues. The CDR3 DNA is TGTGCCAGCAGTGAACGGGCAGGGGACACTGAAGCTTTCTTT. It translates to CASSERAGDTEAFF.